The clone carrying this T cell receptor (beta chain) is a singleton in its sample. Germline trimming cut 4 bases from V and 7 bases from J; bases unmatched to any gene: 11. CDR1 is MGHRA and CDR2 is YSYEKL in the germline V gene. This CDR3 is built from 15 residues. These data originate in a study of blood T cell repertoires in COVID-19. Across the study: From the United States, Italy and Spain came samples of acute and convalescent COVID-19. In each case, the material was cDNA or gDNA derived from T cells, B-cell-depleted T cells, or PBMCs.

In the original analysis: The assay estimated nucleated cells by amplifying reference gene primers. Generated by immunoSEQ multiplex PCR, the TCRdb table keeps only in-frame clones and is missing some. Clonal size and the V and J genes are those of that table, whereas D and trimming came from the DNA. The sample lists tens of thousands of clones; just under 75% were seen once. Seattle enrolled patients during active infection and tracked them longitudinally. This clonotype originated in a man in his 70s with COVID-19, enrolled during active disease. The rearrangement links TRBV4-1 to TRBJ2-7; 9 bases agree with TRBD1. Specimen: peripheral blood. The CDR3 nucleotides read TGCGCCAGCAGCCGGACAGGGGCCTCGACTAGGGAGCAGTACTTC. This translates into CASSRTGASTREQYF.